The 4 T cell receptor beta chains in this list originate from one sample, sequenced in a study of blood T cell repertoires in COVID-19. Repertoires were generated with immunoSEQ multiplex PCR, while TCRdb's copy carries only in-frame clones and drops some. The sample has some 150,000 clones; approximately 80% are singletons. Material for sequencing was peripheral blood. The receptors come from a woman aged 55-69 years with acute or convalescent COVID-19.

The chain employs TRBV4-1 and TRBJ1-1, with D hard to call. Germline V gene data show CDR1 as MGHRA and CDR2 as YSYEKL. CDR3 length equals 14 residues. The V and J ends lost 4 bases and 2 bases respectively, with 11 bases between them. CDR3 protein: CASSLSAGNTEAFF. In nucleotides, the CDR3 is TGCGCCAGCAGCCTCTCCGCGGGAAACACTGAAGCTTTCTTT.

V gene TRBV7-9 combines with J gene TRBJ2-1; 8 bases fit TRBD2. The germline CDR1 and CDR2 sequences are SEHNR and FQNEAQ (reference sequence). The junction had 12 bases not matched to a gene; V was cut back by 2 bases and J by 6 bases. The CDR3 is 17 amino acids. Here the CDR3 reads CASSLWTGGPRGNEQFF. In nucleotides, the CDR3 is TGTGCCAGCAGCTTATGGACGGGGGGGCCTAGGGGCAATGAGCAGTTCTTC.

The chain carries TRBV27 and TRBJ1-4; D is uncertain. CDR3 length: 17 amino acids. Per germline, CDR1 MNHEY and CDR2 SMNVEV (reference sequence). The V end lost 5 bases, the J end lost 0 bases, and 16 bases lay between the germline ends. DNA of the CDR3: TGTGCCAGCAGTACCAGTGTCTTCGGGGCAACTAATGAAAAACTGTTTTTT. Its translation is CASSTSVFGATNEKLFF.

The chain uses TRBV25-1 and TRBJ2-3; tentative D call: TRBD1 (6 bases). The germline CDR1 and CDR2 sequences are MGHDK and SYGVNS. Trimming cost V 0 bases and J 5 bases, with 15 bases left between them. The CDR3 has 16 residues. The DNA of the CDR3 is TGTGCCAGCAGTGAATATAACTCCCTAGGGGGAGATACGCAGTATTTT. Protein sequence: CASSEYNSLGGDTQYF.